This T cell receptor beta chain comes out of a study of cytomegalovirus exposure and HLA in healthy donors. Germline V gene data show CDR1 as ENHRY and CDR2 as SYGVKD. V was clipped by 6 bases and J by 5 bases, with 19 bases between them. This CDR3 spans 15 amino acids. Study-wide findings and caveats: Immune exposure information comprised only CMV serostatus. Reported findings show TCR beta sequences accurately forecast HLA-A and HLA-B alleles in most subjects. Both high specificity and high sensitivity reportedly marked the classifier's diagnosis of cytomegalovirus status.

13 Jbeta primers and 60 Vbeta primers were used for the PCR. Method: immunoSEQ multiplex PCR; TCRdb's copy keeps in-frame clones and lacks some. The sample has 150,000 to 180,000 clones; approximately 80% are singletons. A few counts support this clone. Antigen specificity is unknown. The source of this sequence is a young man in good health and CMV-seropositive. Material: PBMCs. The chain uses TRBV10-3 and TRBJ2-5, with a weak D call TRBD2 (7 bases). The chain's CDR3 is CAISGALGGRETQYF. The CDR3 DNA reads as TGTGCCATCAGCGGGGCGTTGGGGGGGCGGGAGACCCAGTACTTC.